This T cell receptor beta chain was profiled in a study of control samples from healthy donors and cancer patients. Assay: immunoSEQ multiplex PCR; the TCRdb copy retains only in-frame clones and omits some. The data show around 250,000 clones, 82% seen once. The clonotype originates from a woman in her fifties or sixties with lung cancer. Sequenced sample: PBMCs.

The CDR3 loop is CASSLLTYEQYF. CDR3 nucleotide sequence: TGTGCCAGCAGTTTACTAACCTACGAGCAGTACTTC. This chain connects TRBV28 to TRBJ2-7; D unclear. Germline CDR1 is MDHEN and CDR2 is SYDVKM. CDR3 size: 12 residues. The V end lost 2 bases, the J end lost 2 bases, and 4 bases lay between the germline ends.